The clone carrying this TCR beta chain came up many times. TCRdb reanalyzed the PCR reads via MiXCR. The sample yields more than 20,000 clones, 13% seen once. The CDR3 is made up of 14 amino acids. Germline-derived CDR1 and CDR2 are MNHEY and SVGEGT. With 6 bases clipped from V and 2 bases from J, the junction kept 4 bases outside the gene matches. The data stem from a study of metastatic and nonmetastatic thyroid tumors. Not a single patient had been given any form of treatment at any point before undergoing thyroid surgery. The chain couples TRBV6-2 or TRBV6-3 to TRBJ2-5, with 9 positions matching TRBD2. The receptor was derived from a female donor with papillary thyroid cancer or a benign thyroid nodule (not recorded which). Some clones in this sample may be carry-over from other donors' samples. What was sequenced was blood. The CDR3 is CASSQLAGQETQYF. The CDR3 DNA follows: TGTGCCAGCAGCCAGCTAGCGGGGCAAGAGACCCAGTACTTC.